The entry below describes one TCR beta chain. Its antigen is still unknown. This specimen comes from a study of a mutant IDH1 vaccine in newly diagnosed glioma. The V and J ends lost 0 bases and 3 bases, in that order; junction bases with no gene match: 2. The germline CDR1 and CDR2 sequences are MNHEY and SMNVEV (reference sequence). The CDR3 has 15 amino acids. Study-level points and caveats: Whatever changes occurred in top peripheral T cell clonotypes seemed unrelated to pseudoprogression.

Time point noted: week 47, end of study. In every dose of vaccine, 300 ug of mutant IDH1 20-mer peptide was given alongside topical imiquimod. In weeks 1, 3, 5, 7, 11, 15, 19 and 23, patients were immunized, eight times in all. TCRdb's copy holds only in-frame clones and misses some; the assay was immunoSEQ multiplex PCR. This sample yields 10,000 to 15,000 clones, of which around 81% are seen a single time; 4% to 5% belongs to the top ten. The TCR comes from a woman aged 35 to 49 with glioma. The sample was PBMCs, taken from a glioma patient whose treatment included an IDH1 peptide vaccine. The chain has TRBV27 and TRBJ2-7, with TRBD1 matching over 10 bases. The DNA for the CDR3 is TGTGCCAGCAGTTTATCGGACAGGGGGGGCTACGAGCAGTACTTC. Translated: CASSLSDRGGYEQYF.